This is a list of T cell receptor beta chains from one sample in a study of cytomegalovirus exposure and HLA in healthy donors. The repertoire was sequenced with immunoSEQ multiplex PCR; TCRdb's copy has only in-frame clones and lacks some. Found here are about 140,000 clones, around 80% of them singletons; the top ten hold 1.8%. The sequencing input was PBMCs. These receptors all stem from a man aged 35 to 55 in good health and CMV-seronegative. Each CDR3 is given with its conserved first and last residue. The D gene is left open where the match is weak. Rows give clone size only sometimes, using once, few, many, or a class for an expanded clone.

- TRBJ1-5 TRBD1 TRBV6-1 CASRRGQGAQPQHF TGTGCCAGCAGGAGGGGACAGGGGGCTCAGCCCCAGCATTTT
- TRBJ2-7 TRBD1 TRBV28 CASISETGAFLSYEQYF TGTGCCAGCATTTCAGAGACAGGGGCCTTTCTCTCCTACGAGCAGTACTTC
few TRBJ2-6 - TRBV4-3 CASSQKVWGVSGANGLTF TGCGCCAGCAGCCAAAAGGTTTGGGGGGTCTCTGGGGCCAACGGCCTGACTTTC
- TRBJ2-7 - TRBV5-6 CASSLGESGAYEQYF TGTGCCAGCAGCTTAGGGGAAAGTGGAGCCTACGAGCAGTACTTC
few TRBJ2-7 TRBD1 TRBV5-5 CASSEDRGVYEQYF TGTGCCAGCAGCGAGGACAGGGGTGTCTACGAGCAGTACTTC
- TRBJ1-4 - TRBV30 CAWSLPLTGLFF TGTGCCTGGAGTTTGCCCCTTACAGGACTGTTTTTT
few TRBJ2-3 - TRBV6-5 CASSVAESTDTQYF TGTGCCAGCAGTGTAGCGGAGAGCACAGATACGCAGTATTTT
- TRBJ1-5 - TRBV19 CASSTRSRVEPQHF TGTGCCAGTAGTACCAGATCCCGTGTGGAGCCCCAGCATTTT
- TRBJ2-5 - TRBV27 CASSLGPGQETQYF TGTGCCAGCAGTTTAGGGCCAGGCCAAGAGACCCAGTACTTC
few TRBJ1-1 TRBD1 TRBV7-8 CASSTLGGAAEAFF TGTGCCAGCAGCACCCTAGGGGGCGCGGCTGAAGCTTTCTTT
- TRBJ1-6 - TRBV28 CASSRVLYNSPLHF TGTGCCAGCAGCCGGGTCCTTTATAATTCACCCCTCCACTTT
- TRBJ1-2 - TRBV7-3 CASSLSAGGYGYTF TGTGCCAGCAGCCTCTCGGCAGGTGGCTATGGCTACACCTTC
- TRBJ1-1 - TRBV6-5 CASSLSGTEAFF TGTGCCAGCAGCCTTTCAGGCACTGAAGCTTTCTTT
- TRBJ2-2 - TRBV5-1 CASSLAGDTGELFF TGCGCCAGCAGCTTGGCGGGTGACACCGGGGAGCTGTTTTTT
- TRBJ2-5 TRBD2 TRBV28 CASSSSGTRFETQYF TGTGCCAGCAGTTCCTCCGGGACTAGGTTTGAGACCCAGTACTTC
few TRBJ2-2 - TRBV9 CASSMGVNTGELFF TGTGCCAGCAGCATGGGAGTTAACACCGGGGAGCTGTTTTTT
- TRBJ2-1 TRBD2 TRBV30 CAWSVTSSGYNEQFF TGTGCCTGGAGTGTTACGTCTAGCGGGTACAATGAGCAGTTCTTC
few TRBJ2-7 TRBD1 TRBV5-1 CASTLLTGGYEQYF TGCGCCAGCACCTTGCTGACAGGGGGCTACGAGCAGTACTTC
- TRBJ2-6 - TRBV6-5 CASSYAKSSGANVLTF TGTGCCAGCAGTTACGCTAAAAGCTCTGGGGCCAACGTCCTGACTTTC